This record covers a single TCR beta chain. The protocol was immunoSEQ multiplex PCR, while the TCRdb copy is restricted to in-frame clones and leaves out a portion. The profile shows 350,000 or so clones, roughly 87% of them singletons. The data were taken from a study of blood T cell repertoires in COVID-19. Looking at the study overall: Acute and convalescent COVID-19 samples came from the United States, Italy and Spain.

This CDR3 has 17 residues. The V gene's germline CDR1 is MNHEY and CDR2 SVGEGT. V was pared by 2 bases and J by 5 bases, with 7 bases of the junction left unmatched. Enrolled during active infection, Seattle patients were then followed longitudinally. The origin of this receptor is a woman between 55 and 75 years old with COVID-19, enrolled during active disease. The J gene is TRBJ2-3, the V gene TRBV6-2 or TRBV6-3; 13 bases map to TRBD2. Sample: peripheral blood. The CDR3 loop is CASSYARLAGGGDTQYF. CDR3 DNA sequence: TGTGCCAGCAGTTACGCCAGACTAGCGGGGGGAGGAGATACGCAGTATTTT.